The next 2 T cell receptor beta chains were all read from a single sample in a study of T cell repertoires in cytomegalovirus infection. Each CDR3 protein is one row after TCRdb ran MiXCR on the reads. The data hold 150,000 to 200,000 distinct CDR3 sequences, with 13% to 15% observed a single time. What was sequenced was PBMCs. Receptor source: a human donor in good health (CMV status not recorded). Some clones in this sample may be carry-over from other donors' samples.

V usage is TRBV5-1 and J usage is TRBJ2-1; the match to TRBD2 covers 9 bases. The CDR3 is 15 residues long. V shed 3 bases, J shed 6 bases, and the junction held 7 bases outside the gene matches. CDR1 and CDR2 (germline): SGHRS, YFSETQ. CDR3 bases: TGCGCCAGCAGCTCGGCGGGACTAGCATCCAATGAGCAGTTCTTC. Translating it yields CASSSAGLASNEQFF. The full variable domain, completed using reference TRBV5-1 and TRBJ2-1, is KAGVTQTPRYLIKTRGQQVTLSCSPISGHRSVSWYQQTPGQGLQFLFEYFSETQRNKGNFPGRFSGRQFSNSRSEMNVSTLELGDSALYLCASSSAGLASNEQFFGPGTRLTVL.

This clonotype was seen at least ten times. The chain employs TRBV7-9 and TRBJ2-5; 7 nucleotides line up with TRBD1. The V gene end was trimmed by 5 bases and the J gene end by 3 bases; junction bases not matched to a gene: 9. Germline V lookup: CDR1 SEHNR, CDR2 FQNEAQ (reference sequence). The CDR3 loop spans 15 amino acids. The CDR3 sequence: CASSLNRGSEETQYF. The CDR3 DNA sequence: TGTGCCAGCAGCCTCAACAGGGGTAGTGAAGAGACCCAGTACTTC.